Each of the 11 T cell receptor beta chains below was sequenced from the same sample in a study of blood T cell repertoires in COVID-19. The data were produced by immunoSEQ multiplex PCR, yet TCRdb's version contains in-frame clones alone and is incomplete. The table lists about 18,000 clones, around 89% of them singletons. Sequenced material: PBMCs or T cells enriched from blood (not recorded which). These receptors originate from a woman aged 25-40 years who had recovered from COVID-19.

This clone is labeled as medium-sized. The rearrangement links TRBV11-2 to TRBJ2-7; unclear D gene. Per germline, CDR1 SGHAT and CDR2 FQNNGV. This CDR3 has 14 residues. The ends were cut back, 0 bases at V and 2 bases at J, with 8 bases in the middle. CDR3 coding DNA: TGTGCCAGCAGCTTAGATCAGGCAGCCTACGAGCAGTACTTC. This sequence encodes CASSLDQAAYEQYF.

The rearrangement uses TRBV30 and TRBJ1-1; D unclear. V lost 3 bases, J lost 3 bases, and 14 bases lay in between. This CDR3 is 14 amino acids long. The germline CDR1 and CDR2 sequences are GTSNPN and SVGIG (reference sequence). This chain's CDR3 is CAWRRLVTDTEAFF. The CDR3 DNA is TGTGCCTGGAGACGTCTTGTCACAGACACTGAAGCTTTCTTT.

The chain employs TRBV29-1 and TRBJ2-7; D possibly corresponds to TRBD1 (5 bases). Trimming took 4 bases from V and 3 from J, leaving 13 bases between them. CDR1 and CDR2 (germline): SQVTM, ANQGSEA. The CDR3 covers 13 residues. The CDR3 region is CSVGQGGFYEQYF. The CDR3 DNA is TGCAGCGTTGGGCAGGGTGGATTCTACGAGCAGTACTTC.

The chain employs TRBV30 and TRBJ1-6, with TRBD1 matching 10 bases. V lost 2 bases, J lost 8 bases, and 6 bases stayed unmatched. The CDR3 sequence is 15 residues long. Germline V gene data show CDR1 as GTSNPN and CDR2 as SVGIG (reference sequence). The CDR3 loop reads CAWSSDRGQDSPLHF. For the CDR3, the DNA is TGTGCCTGGAGTTCAGACAGGGGGCAAGATTCACCCCTCCACTTT.

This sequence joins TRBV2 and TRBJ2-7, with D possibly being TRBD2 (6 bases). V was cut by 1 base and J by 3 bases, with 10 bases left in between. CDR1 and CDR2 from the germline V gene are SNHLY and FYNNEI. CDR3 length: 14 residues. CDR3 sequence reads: CASSEGGDFYEQYF. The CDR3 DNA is TGTGCCAGCAGTGAAGGAGGGGACTTCTACGAGCAGTACTTC.

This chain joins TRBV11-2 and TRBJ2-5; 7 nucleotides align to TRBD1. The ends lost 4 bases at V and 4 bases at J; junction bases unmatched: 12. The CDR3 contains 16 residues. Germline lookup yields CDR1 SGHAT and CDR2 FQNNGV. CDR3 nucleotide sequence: TGTGCCAGCAGCTCCACAGGGGCCGGGTTAGTAGAGACCCAGTACTTC. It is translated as CASSSTGAGLVETQYF.

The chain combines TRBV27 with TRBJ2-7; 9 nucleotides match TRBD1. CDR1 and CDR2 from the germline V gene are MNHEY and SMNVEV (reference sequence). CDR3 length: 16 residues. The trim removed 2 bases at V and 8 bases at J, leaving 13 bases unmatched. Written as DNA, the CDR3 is TGTGCCAGCAGTTTAACTCTTGGACAGGGGTCGGTAAAGCAGTACTTC. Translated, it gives CASSLTLGQGSVKQYF.

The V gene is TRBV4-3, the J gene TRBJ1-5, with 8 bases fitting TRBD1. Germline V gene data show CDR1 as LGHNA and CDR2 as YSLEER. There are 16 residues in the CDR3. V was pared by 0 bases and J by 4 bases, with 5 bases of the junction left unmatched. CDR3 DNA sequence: TGCGCCAGCAGCCAAGACAGGGGGCTAGGGAATCAGCCCCAGCATTTT. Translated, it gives CASSQDRGLGNQPQHF.

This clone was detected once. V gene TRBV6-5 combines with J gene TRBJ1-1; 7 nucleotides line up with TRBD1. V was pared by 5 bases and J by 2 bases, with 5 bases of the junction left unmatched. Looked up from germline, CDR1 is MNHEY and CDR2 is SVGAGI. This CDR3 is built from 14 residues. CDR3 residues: CASSPNRGNTEAFF. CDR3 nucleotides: TGTGCCAGCAGTCCAAACAGGGGAAACACTGAAGCTTTCTTT.

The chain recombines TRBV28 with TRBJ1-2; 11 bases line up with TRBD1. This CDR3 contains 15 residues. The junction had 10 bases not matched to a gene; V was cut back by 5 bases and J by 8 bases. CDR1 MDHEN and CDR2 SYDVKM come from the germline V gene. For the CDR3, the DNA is TGTGCCAGCAGTATTGGACAGGGGGCGGTTCAGGGCTACACCTTC. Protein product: CASSIGQGAVQGYTF.

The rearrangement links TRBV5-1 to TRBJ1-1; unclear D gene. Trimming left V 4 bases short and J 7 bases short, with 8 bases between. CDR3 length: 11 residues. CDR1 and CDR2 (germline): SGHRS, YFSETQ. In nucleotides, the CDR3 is TGCGCCAGCAGCAATCAGATTGAAGCTTTCTTT. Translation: CASSNQIEAFF.